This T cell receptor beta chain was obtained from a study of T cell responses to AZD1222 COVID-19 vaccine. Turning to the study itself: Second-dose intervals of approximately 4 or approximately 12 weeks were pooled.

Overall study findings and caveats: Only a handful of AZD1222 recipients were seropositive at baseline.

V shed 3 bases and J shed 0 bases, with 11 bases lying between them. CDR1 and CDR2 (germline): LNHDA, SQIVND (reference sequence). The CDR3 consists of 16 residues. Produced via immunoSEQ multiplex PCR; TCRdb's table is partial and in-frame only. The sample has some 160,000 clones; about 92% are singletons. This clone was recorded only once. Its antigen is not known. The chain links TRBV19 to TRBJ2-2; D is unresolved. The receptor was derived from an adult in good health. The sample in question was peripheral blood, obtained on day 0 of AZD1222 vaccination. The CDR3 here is CASSIYSQANTGELFF. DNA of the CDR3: TGTGCCAGTAGTATTTATAGTCAGGCGAACACCGGGGAGCTGTTTTTT.